Each of the 28 T cell receptor beta chains below was sequenced from the same sample in a study of early T cells in non-severe SARS-CoV-2 infection. Via MiXCR, TCRdb re-called the 5' RACE reads, giving one row per CDR3 protein. The table lists roughly 25,000 distinct CDR3 sequences, roughly 4.2% of them singletons. The sample was whole blood. The receptors originated from an adult who was a healthcare worker with PCR-confirmed SARS-CoV-2 infection or an uninfected control (not recorded which).

The table lists this clonotype with a few counts. The gene calls are TRBV18 and TRBJ1-1; D is possibly TRBD1 (6 bases). Germline V gives CDR1 KGHSH, CDR2 LQKENI. V was trimmed by 2 bases and J by 3 bases, leaving 16 bases between them. The CDR3 has 16 amino acids. The CDR3 sequence is CASSPGAGAWDTEAFF. CDR3 DNA sequence: TGTGCCAGCTCACCAGGAGCGGGGGCTTGGGACACTGAAGCTTTCTTT.

This clonotype was picked up a small number of times. The chain combines TRBV6-2 or TRBV6-3 with TRBJ2-3, with a tentative D call TRBD2 (6 bases). The CDR3 contains 13 residues. The V and J ends lost 8 bases and 4 bases respectively, with 13 bases between them. In germline, CDR1 is MNHEY, CDR2 SVGEGT. CDR3 sequence: CASLRDFSDTQYF. The CDR3 DNA follows: TGTGCCAGCCTGAGGGACTTCTCAGATACGCAGTATTTT.

This clonotype was detected many times. This sequence joins TRBV6-2 or TRBV6-3 and TRBJ1-4, with unresolved D. The CDR3 runs to 15 residues. With 9 bases removed from V and 1 base from J, the gap between germline ends came to 15 bases. CDR1 and CDR2 from the germline V gene are MNHEY and SVGEGT. The CDR3 loop reads CASSSTAITNEKLFF. The CDR3, as DNA: TGTGCCAGTTCGTCTACAGCCATAACTAATGAAAAACTGTTTTTT.

There are a few counts of this clonotype. The J gene is TRBJ1-2, the V gene TRBV7-2, with D tentatively TRBD1 (6 bases). CDR1 is SGHTA, CDR2 FQGNSA, per germline. Trimming left V 5 bases short and J 11 bases short, with 15 bases between. CDR3 length equals 12 residues. The CDR3 region has the DNA TGTGCCAGCAGCAAGGACAGTATGAGGTACACCTTC. This sequence encodes CASSKDSMRYTF.

In this sample, this clonotype is medium-sized. This chain links TRBV28 with TRBJ1-1; D remains ambiguous. This CDR3 region has 14 residues. Looked up from germline, CDR1 is MDHEN and CDR2 is SYDVKM. Trimming pared 2 bases from V and 9 bases from J, leaving 16 bases between. The CDR3 coding sequence is TGTGCCAGCAGTTTAAAATCGACCCAAAGGCAAGCTTTCTTT. Amino acid sequence: CASSLKSTQRQAFF.

In its sample, this clonotype was seen many times. The CDR3 is CASSYGAHTEAFF. The CDR3 DNA follows: TGTGCCAGCAGTTACGGGGCACACACTGAAGCTTTCTTT. This sequence joins TRBV6-6 and TRBJ1-1, with a tentative D call TRBD1 (5 bases). Germline values: CDR1 MNHNY, CDR2 SVGAGI (reference sequence). The CDR3 loop spans 13 amino acids. Trimming left V 2 bases short and J 3 bases short, with 7 bases between.

This clonotype was seen ten or more times. The chain carries TRBV5-1 and TRBJ1-1; 9 bases are shared with TRBD1. V trimming: 3 bases; J trimming: 1 base; junction bases outside the gene matches: 4. Germline V gives CDR1 SGHRS, CDR2 YFSETQ. CDR3 size: 15 residues. The CDR3 nucleotides read TGCGCCAGCAGCTCACAGGGGGCTTCGAACACTGAAGCTTTCTTT. Translating it yields CASSSQGASNTEAFF.

V gene TRBV7-2 combines with J gene TRBJ2-3, with TRBD2 identical over 12 bases. Germline trimming cut 7 bases from V and 5 bases from J; bases unmatched to any gene: 7. The CDR3 covers 15 residues. Per germline, CDR1 SGHTA and CDR2 FQGNSA. CDR3 amino acids: CASTFLAGGVDTQYF. The DNA of the CDR3 is TGTGCCAGCACCTTCCTAGCGGGAGGGGTAGATACGCAGTATTTT.

This clonotype was detected many times. The CDR3 spells CATSRERSPKVYGYTF. CDR3 DNA sequence: TGTGCCACCAGCAGAGAAAGAAGCCCGAAAGTCTATGGCTACACCTTC. This chain links TRBV15 with TRBJ1-2; D gene uncertain. CDR3 length: 16 amino acids. The germline CDR1 and CDR2 sequences are LNHNV and YYDKDF (reference sequence). Trimming pared 0 bases from V and 4 bases from J, leaving 15 bases between. Full variable domain (outside the CDR3, taken from reference TRBV15 and TRBJ1-2): DAMVIQNPRYQVTQFGKPVTLSCSQTLNHNVMYWYQQKSSQAPKLLFHYYDKDFNNEADTPDNFQSRRPNTSFCFLDIRSPGLGDTAMYLCATSRERSPKVYGYTFGSGTRLTVV.

The chain uses TRBV18 and TRBJ2-1; 15 bases match TRBD2. Germline loops: CDR1 KGHSH, CDR2 LQKENI. The V gene end was trimmed by 4 bases and the J gene end by 8 bases; junction bases not matched to a gene: 3. This CDR3 comprises 15 residues. The CDR3 DNA is TGTGCCAGCTCACTCGGACTAGCGGGGGGGCATGAGCAGTTCTTC. This codes for CASSLGLAGGHEQFF.

This clonotype showed up many times. V gene TRBV30 combines with J gene TRBJ1-6, with 8 bases lining up with TRBD1. Germline loops: CDR1 GTSNPN, CDR2 SVGIG (reference sequence). This CDR3 contains 15 residues. The CDR3: CAAAGGDRWNSPLHF. The CDR3 bases are TGTGCGGCGGCAGGGGGCGATCGTTGGAATTCACCCCTCCACTTT.

The table lists this clonotype with many counts. The CDR3 DNA reads TGTGCCAGCAGCTTCAGCGGGAGTTTCACAGATACGCAGTATTTT. This encodes CASSFSGSFTDTQYF. The V and J genes are TRBV7-8 and TRBJ2-3; the match to TRBD2 covers 8 bases. CDR3 length: 15 amino acids. Per germline, CDR1 SGHVS and CDR2 FQNEAQ. The V segment lost 3 bases and the J segment 2 bases; nucleotides outside the gene matches: 4.

This clonotype has at least ten counts. CDR3 residues: CASSPKAGGLGDTQYF. Written as DNA, the CDR3 is TGCGCCAGCAGCCCAAAAGCGGGGGGGCTTGGAGATACGCAGTATTTT. The chain uses TRBV4-1 and TRBJ2-3; 10 bases are a match to TRBD2. There are 16 residues in the CDR3. Unmatched junction bases numbered 9, after V lost 4 bases and J lost 5 bases. From germline, CDR1 is MGHRA and CDR2 YSYEKL.

V gene TRBV20-1 combines with J gene TRBJ2-1; D not certain. Germline V gives CDR1 DFQATT, CDR2 SNEGSKA (reference sequence). With 0 bases removed from V and 1 base from J, the gap between germline ends came to 16 bases. The CDR3 is made up of 17 amino acids. CDR3 protein: CSARDRRGQRSYNEQFF. CDR3 sequence (DNA): TGCAGTGCTAGAGATCGTCGTGGCCAGCGATCCTACAATGAGCAGTTCTTC.

The sample holds many counts of this clonotype. V is TRBV7-6 and J is TRBJ2-5; D may correspond to TRBD1 or TRBD2 (5 bases each). The CDR3 covers 14 residues. Trimming took off 5 bases at V and 4 bases at J, with 14 bases between the two ends. Germline V gene sequence: CDR1 SGHVS, CDR2 FNYEAQ. CDR3 loop: CASSRGVVGETQYF. The CDR3 DNA sequence: TGTGCCAGCAGCAGAGGGGTGGTGGGAGAGACCCAGTACTTC.

This clonotype has ten or more counts. The chain recombines TRBV20-1 with TRBJ1-2; D gene unclear. This CDR3 region has 13 residues. Deletions cut 3 bases from V and 4 bases from J, with 12 bases between. From germline, CDR1 is DFQATT and CDR2 SNEGSKA (reference sequence). The chain's CDR3 is CSASSASLYGYTF. CDR3 DNA sequence: TGCAGTGCTAGCTCTGCTAGCCTCTATGGCTACACCTTC.

This clonotype came up many times. The chain joins TRBV10-3 to TRBJ1-2; 11 bases map to TRBD1. The CDR3 has 13 residues. The V gene end was trimmed by 5 bases and the J gene end by 6 bases; junction bases not matched to a gene: 2. Germline assignment: CDR1 ENHRY and CDR2 SYGVKD. The CDR3 coding sequence is TGTGCCATCAGTCGGACAGGGGGCGATGGCTACACCTTC. Protein: CAISRTGGDGYTF.

The chain joins TRBV7-2 to TRBJ1-6; TRBD1 aligns across 8 bases. With V trimmed by 4 bases and J by 11 bases, 4 bases remained unmatched. Germline V gives CDR1 SGHTA, CDR2 FQGNSA. The CDR3 is made up of 13 amino acids. The CDR3 DNA follows: TGTGCCAGCAGCTCGACAGGGGAAACACCCCTCCACTTT. Translation: CASSSTGETPLHF.

This clonotype appeared many times. This chain uses TRBV29-1 with TRBJ1-1, with D perhaps matching TRBD1 (6 bases). The germline CDR1 and CDR2 sequences are SQVTM and ANQGSEA. V lost 3 bases, J lost 1 base, and 9 bases lay in between. The CDR3 is made up of 13 amino acids. This CDR3 reads CSVDQGQNTEAFF. The CDR3 DNA follows: TGCAGCGTTGACCAGGGACAGAACACTGAAGCTTTCTTT.

This clonotype was found many times. The chain combines TRBV5-1 with TRBJ2-1; D is ambiguous. V lost 5 bases, J lost 7 bases, and 7 bases lay in between. The CDR3 totals 11 residues. Germline lookup yields CDR1 SGHRS and CDR2 YFSETQ. CDR3 loop: CASREGNEQFF. CDR3 sequence (DNA): TGCGCCAGCAGGGAAGGAAATGAGCAGTTCTTC.

This clonotype was counted at least ten times. The V call is TRBV6-2 or TRBV6-3, the J call TRBJ2-7; a weak D match, TRBD2 (5 bases). CDR1 and CDR2 (germline): MNHEY, SVGEGT. V was cut by 1 base and J by 2 bases, with 12 bases left in between. The CDR3 is made up of 15 amino acids. CDR3 region: CASSYWGADAYEQYF. CDR3 in DNA: TGTGCCAGCAGTTACTGGGGAGCGGACGCCTACGAGCAGTACTTC.

This clonotype was seen repeatedly, ten times or more. This chain links TRBV7-2 with TRBJ1-4, with no clear D. Per germline, CDR1 SGHTA and CDR2 FQGNSA. The CDR3 loop spans 13 amino acids. V was clipped by 4 bases and J by 6 bases, with 9 bases between them. The CDR3 DNA is TGTGCCAGCAGCTCCCGACTGGATGAAAAACTGTTTTTT. Encoded protein: CASSSRLDEKLFF.

Ten or more counts support this clonotype. The chain joins TRBV6-5 to TRBJ2-2, with TRBD1 matching 10 bases. The V gene's germline CDR1 is MNHEY and CDR2 SVGAGI. The V and J ends lost 6 bases and 7 bases, in that order; junction bases with no gene match: 5. This CDR3 has 14 amino acids. Here the CDR3 reads CASSRDRGVGELFF. The CDR3 DNA follows: TGTGCCAGCAGCCGGGACAGGGGTGTCGGGGAGCTGTTTTTT.

The J gene is TRBJ2-7, the V gene TRBV20-1; D is uncertain. V gave up 0 bases and J gave up 0 bases, with 15 bases separating them. Germline CDR1 reads DFQATT; CDR2 reads SNEGSKA (reference sequence). The CDR3 has 16 residues. CDR3 sequence reads: CSARELPSAPSYEQYF. DNA of the CDR3: TGCAGTGCTAGAGAGCTCCCCTCAGCCCCCTCCTACGAGCAGTACTTC.

The chain is built from TRBV10-3 and TRBJ2-5, with D maybe TRBD1 (6 bases). CDR3 length equals 15 residues. Germline V gene data show CDR1 as ENHRY and CDR2 as SYGVKD. Between the trimmed V and J ends, which lost 6 bases and 2 bases, there was a span of 16 bases. As DNA, the CDR3 is TGTGCCATCAGCACCCCCTCAGGGGATCAAGAGACCCAGTACTTC. This codes for CAISTPSGDQETQYF.

Ten or more counts support this clonotype. The V and J genes are TRBV11-3 and TRBJ2-1, with D perhaps matching TRBD1 (5 bases). There are 15 residues in the CDR3. Deletions cut 1 base from V and 2 bases from J, with 9 bases between. Germline assignment: CDR1 SGHNT and CDR2 YENEEA. The CDR3 DNA reads as TGTGCCAGCAGCTTAGGGGCCAGGGCCTACAATGAGCAGTTCTTC. Its protein is CASSLGARAYNEQFF.

This clonotype was picked up many times. The chain combines TRBV5-1 with TRBJ1-6; the D gene is possibly TRBD1 (5 bases). Germline values: CDR1 SGHRS, CDR2 YFSETQ. The CDR3 spans 14 residues. V was pared by 5 bases and J by 9 bases, with 15 bases between. The CDR3 sequence is CASRSGTSPSPLHF. Here the CDR3 DNA reads TGCGCCAGCAGATCCGGGACCAGCCCTTCACCCCTCCACTTT.

In this sample, this clonotype turned up many times. The chain uses TRBV7-2 and TRBJ2-1; TRBD1 might be the D (6 bases). CDR1 is SGHTA, CDR2 FQGNSA, per germline. The CDR3 has 16 amino acids. The V and J ends lost 1 base and 4 bases respectively, with 14 bases between them. The CDR3 reads CASSLGGGAQYNEQFF. CDR3 coding DNA: TGTGCCAGCAGCTTAGGAGGGGGAGCCCAGTACAATGAGCAGTTCTTC. The variable domain in full, with the rest retrieved from reference TRBV7-2 and TRBJ2-1, is GAGVSQSPSNKVTEKGKDVELRCDPISGHTALYWYRQSLGQGLEFLIYFQGNSAPDKSGLPSDRFSAERTGGSVSTLTIQRTQQEDSAVYLCASSLGGGAQYNEQFFGPGTRLTVL.